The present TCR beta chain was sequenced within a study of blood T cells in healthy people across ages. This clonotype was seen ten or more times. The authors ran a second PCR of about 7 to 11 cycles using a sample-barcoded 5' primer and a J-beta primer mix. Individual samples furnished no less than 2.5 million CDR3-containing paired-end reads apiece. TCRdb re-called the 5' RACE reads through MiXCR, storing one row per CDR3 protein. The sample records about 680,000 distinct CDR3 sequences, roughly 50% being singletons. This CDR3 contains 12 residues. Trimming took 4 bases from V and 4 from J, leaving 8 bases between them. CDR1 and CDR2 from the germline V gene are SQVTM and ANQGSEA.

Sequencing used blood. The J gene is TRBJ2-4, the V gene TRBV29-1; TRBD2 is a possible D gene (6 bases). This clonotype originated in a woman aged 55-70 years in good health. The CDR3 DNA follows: TGCAGCGTTGGCAGCGGGAAAAACATTCAGTACTTC. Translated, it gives CSVGSGKNIQYF.